This T cell receptor beta chain was documented in a study of T cell repertoires in cytomegalovirus infection (dated by TCRdb to the late 2010s). For the study in its entirety: Donor HLA type was relevant to the analysis, as public TCR beta signatures indicated carriage of CMV infection together with the matching HLA type.

Regarding this clonotype: The clone's antigen remains unknown. Nothing much larger sits one base from this clone, and base qualities are not available.

The germline V gene encodes CDR1 SEHNR and CDR2 FQNEAQ (reference sequence). The junction shows trimming of 5 bases on V and 2 bases on J, and the gene matches do not reach 8 bases of it. The CDR3 numbers 16 residues from cysteine through phenylalanine. Here the CDR3 DNA is all that survives: 48 bases in frame from base 1. Data came from an Illumina HiSeq 1500. In TCRdb, the public reads were trimmed at Q25 with fastp and aligned with MiXCR, with productive beta chains retained. CDR3 protein duplicates are merged, each entry listing the most common genes and DNA. The sample table records about 310,000 distinct CDR3 sequences; roughly a sixth of these occur just once. About 12% of the sample rests with the top ten. The paper as a whole reports these results and caveats: The ex vivo response was dominated by HLA-C-restricted CMV-specific TCR beta clonotypes, which also provided the single most frequent clonotype in two of eight donors. Cumulative frequency of public TCR beta family members discriminated carriers of CMV infection plus the relevant HLA type in this cohort and an independent roughly 350-donor cohort.

The rearranged chain carries TRBV7-9 and TRBJ2-3; 9 central nucleotides agree with TRBD2. This TCR was recovered from a human donor in good health (CMV status not recorded). Some clones in this sample may be carry-over from other donors' samples. The source material was PBMCs. The CDR3: CASSPVGTSPTDTQYF. The sequenced DNA: TGTGCCAGCAGCCCAGTGGGGACTAGCCCCACAGATACGCAGTATTTT.